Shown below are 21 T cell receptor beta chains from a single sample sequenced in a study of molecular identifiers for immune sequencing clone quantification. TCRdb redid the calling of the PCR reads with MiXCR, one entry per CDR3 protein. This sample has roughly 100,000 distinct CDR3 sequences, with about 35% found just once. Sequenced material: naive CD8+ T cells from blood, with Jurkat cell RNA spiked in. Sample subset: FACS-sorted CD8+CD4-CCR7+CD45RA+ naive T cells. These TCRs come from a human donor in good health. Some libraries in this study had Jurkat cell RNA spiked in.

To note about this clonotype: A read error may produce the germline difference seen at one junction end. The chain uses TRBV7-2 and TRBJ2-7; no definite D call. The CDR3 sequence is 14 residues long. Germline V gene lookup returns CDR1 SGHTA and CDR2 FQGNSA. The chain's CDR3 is CASSSPALTYELYF. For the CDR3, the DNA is TGTGCCAGCAGCTCTCCCGCCCTGACCTACGAGCTGTACTTC.

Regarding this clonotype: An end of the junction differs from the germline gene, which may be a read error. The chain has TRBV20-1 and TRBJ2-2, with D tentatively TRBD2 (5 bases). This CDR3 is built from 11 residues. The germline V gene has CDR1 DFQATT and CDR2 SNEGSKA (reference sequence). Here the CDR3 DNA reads TGCAGTGGCTGGAACACCGGGGAGCTGTATTTT. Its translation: CSGWNTGELYF.

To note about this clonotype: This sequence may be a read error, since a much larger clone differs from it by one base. This CDR3 is CASSLDDNEQFF. For the CDR3, the DNA is TGTGCCAGCAGTTTAGACGACAATGAGCAGTTCTTC. The rearrangement uses TRBV28 and TRBJ2-1; D not resolved. Trimming removed 2 bases at V and 5 bases at J, with 4 bases between. CDR1 is MDHEN, CDR2 SYDVKM, per germline. The CDR3 consists of 12 residues.

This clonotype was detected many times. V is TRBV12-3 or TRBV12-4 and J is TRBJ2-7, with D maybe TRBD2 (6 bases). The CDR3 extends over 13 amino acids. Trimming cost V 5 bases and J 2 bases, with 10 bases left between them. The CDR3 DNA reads TGTGCCAGCAGTGCAGCGGGTGCCTACGAGCAGTACTTC. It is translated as CASSAAGAYEQYF.

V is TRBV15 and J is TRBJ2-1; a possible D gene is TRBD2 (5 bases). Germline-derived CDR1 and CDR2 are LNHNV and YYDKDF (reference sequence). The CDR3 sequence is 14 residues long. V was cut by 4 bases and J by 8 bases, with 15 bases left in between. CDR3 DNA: TGTGCCACCAGCAAAGAGCGGATCTTAGATGAGCAGTTCTTC. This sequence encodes CATSKERILDEQFF. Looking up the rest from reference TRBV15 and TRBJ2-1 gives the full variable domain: DAMVIQNPRYQVTQFGKPVTLSCSQTLNHNVMYWYQQKSSQAPKLLFHYYDKDFNNEADTPDNFQSRRPNTSFCFLDIRSPGLGDTAMYLCATSKERILDEQFFGPGTRLTVL.

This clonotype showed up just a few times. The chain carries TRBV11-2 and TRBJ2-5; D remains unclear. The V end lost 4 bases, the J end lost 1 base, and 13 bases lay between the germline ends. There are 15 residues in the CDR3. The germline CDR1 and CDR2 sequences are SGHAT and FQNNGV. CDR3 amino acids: CASSSLKAVQETQYF. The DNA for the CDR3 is TGTGCCAGCAGCTCCCTAAAAGCTGTCCAAGAGACCCAGTACTTC.

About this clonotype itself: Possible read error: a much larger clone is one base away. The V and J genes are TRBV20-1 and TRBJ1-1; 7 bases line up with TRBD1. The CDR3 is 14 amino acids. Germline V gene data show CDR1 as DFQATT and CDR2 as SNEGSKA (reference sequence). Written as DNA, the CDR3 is TGCAGTACTAGAGTGACAGGGTCGAACACTGAAGCTTTCTTT. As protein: CSTRVTGSNTEAFF.

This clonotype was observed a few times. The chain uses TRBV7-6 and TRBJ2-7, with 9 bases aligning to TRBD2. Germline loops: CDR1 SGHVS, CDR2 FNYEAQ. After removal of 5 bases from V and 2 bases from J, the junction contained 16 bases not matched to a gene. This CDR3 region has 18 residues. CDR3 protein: CASSLGTSFPPGTYEQYF. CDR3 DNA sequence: TGTGCCAGCAGCCTGGGGACTAGCTTCCCCCCTGGCACCTACGAGCAGTACTTC.

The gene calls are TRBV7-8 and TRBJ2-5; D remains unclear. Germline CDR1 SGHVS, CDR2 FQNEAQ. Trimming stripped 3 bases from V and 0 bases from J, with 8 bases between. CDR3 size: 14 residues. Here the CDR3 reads CASSFTGHQETQYF. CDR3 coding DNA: TGTGCCAGCAGCTTCACGGGCCACCAAGAGACCCAGTACTTC.

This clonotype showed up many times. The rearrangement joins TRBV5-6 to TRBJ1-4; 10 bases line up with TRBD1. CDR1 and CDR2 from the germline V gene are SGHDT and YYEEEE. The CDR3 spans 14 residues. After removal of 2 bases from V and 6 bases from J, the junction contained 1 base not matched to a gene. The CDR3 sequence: CASSFGTGDEKLFF. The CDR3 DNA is TGTGCCAGCAGCTTTGGGACAGGGGATGAAAAACTGTTTTTT.

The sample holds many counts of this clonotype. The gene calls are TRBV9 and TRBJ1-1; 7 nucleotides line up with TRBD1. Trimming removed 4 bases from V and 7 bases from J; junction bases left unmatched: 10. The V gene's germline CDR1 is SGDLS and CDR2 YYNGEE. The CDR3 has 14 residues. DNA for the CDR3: TGTGCCAGCAGCTTAGGAGGAGGGGGCGATGAAGCTTTCTTT. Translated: CASSLGGGGDEAFF.

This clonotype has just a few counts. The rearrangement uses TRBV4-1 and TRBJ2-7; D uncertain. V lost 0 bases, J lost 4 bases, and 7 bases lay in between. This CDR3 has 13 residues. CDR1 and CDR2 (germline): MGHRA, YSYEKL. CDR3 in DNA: TGCGCCAGCAGCCAAGATAACGGGTACGAGCAGTACTTC. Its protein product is CASSQDNGYEQYF.

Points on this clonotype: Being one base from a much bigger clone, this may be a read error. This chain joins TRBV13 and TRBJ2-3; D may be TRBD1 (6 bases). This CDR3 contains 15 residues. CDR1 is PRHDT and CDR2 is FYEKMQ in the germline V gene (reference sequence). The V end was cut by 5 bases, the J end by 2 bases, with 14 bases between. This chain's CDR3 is CASSRSGEDTDTQYF. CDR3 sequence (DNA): TGTGCCAGCAGCAGATCAGGGGAAGACACAGATACGCAGTATTTT.

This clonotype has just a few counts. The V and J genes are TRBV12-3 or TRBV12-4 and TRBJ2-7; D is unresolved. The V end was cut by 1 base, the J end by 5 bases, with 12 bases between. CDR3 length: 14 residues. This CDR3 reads CASSLGSWLDEQYF. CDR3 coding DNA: TGTGCCAGCAGTTTAGGATCTTGGTTGGACGAGCAGTACTTC.

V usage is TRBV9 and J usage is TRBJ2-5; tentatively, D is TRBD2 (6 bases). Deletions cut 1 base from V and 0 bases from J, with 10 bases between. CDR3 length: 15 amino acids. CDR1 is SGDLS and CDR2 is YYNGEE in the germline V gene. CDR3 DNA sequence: TGTGCCAGCAGCGTAATCGGGAGCGACCAAGAGACCCAGTACTTC. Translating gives CASSVIGSDQETQYF.

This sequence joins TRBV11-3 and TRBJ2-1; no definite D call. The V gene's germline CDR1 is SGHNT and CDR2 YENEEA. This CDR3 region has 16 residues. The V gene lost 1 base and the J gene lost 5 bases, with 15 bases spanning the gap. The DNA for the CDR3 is TGTGCCAGCAGCTTAGGGCCCGTTTCGCCGGACAATGAGCAGTTCTTC. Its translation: CASSLGPVSPDNEQFF. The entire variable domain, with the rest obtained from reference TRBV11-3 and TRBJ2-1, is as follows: EAGVVQSPRYKIIEKKQPVAFWCNPISGHNTLYWYLQNLGQGPELLIRYENEEAVDDSQLPKDRFSAERLKGVDSTLKIQPAELGDSAVYLCASSLGPVSPDNEQFFGPGTRLTVL.

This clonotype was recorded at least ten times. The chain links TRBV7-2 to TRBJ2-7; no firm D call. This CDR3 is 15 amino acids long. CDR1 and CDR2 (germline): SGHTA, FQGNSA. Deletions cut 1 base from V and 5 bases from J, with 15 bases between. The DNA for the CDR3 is TGTGCCAGCAGCTTAGGCGTGTTAGTGTCCAACGAGCAGTACTTC. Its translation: CASSLGVLVSNEQYF.

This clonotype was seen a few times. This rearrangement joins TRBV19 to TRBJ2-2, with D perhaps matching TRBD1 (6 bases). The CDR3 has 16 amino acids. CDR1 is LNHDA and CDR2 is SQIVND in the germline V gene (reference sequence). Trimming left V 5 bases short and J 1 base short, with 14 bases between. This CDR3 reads CASSLVWGLNTGELFF. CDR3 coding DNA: TGTGCCAGTAGTTTAGTTTGGGGGCTGAACACCGGGGAGCTGTTTTTT.

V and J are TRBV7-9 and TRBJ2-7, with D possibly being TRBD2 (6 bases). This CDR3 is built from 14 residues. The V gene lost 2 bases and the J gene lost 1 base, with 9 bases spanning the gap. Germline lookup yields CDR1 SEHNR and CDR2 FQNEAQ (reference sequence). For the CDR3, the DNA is TGTGCCAGCAGCTTACCGGGAGAATCCTACGAGCAGTACTTC. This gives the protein CASSLPGESYEQYF. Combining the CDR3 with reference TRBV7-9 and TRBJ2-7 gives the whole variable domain DTGVSQNPRHKITKRGQNVTFRCDPISEHNRLYWYRQTLGQGPEFLTYFQNEAQLEKSRLLSDRFSAERPKGSFSTLEIQRTEQGDSAMYLCASSLPGESYEQYFGPGTRLTVT.

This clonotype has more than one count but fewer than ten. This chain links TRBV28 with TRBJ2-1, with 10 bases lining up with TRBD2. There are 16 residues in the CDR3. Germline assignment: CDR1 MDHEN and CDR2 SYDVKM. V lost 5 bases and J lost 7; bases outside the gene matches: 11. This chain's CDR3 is CASSTLAGDSGNEQFF. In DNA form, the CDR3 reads TGTGCCAGCAGTACCCTAGCGGGAGATTCAGGTAATGAGCAGTTCTTC.

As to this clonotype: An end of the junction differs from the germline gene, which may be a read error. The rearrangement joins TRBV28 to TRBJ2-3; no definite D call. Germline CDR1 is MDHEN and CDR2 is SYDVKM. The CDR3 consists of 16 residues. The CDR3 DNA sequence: TGTGCCAGCAGTTACCACCCGCGACTTAGCACAGATACGCAGTATTTC. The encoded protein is CASSYHPRLSTDTQYF.